The 18 T cell receptor beta chains below were found in one sample sequenced in a study of regulatory T cells in long-lasting Graves disease. As to time point: persistent/refractory GD, antithyroid drugs over 5 years with positive TRAb. Scientists built the TCR library using RNA that was extracted from PBMCs. The TCR beta library used iRepertoire HTBI primers with Arm-PCR amplification of CDR3. TCRdb re-called the multiplex PCR reads through MiXCR, storing one row per CDR3 protein. The repertoire holds hundreds of thousands of distinct CDR3 sequences, with roughly 22% as singletons. The sample here was peripheral blood mononuclear cells (PBMCs), taken when the disease was refractory, from a patient treated with antithyroid drugs. All receptors derive from a female donor with Graves disease.

The sample holds many counts of this clonotype. The CDR3 protein is CASSLTGAPQPQHF. The CDR3 nucleotides read TGTGCCAGCAGCCTCACGGGGGCACCCCAGCCCCAGCATTTT. The chain is built from TRBV7-2 and TRBJ1-5, with a tentative D call TRBD1 (6 bases). The CDR3 length is 14 residues. In germline, CDR1 is SGHTA, CDR2 FQGNSA. The germline V and J ends were trimmed by 5 bases and 7 bases, with 15 bases remaining between them.

The chain joins TRBV5-5 to TRBJ1-4, with no clear D. The CDR3 spans 13 residues. Germline CDR1 SGHKS, CDR2 YYEKEE (reference sequence). V lost 2 bases and J 7 bases, leaving 9 bases between the germline ends. CDR3 DNA: TGTGCCAGCAGCTTTAACAGTCGTGAAAAACTGTTTTTT. It translates to CASSFNSREKLFF.

J is TRBJ2-1 and V is TRBV20-1; D unclear. In germline, CDR1 is DFQATT, CDR2 SNEGSKA (reference sequence). The V and J ends lost 3 bases and 2 bases respectively, with 14 bases between them. The CDR3 loop spans 15 amino acids. The DNA for the CDR3 is TGCAGTGCTAGGGGGATCGGCTACGCCTACAATGAGCAGTTCTTC. This gives the protein CSARGIGYAYNEQFF.

This clonotype turned up a few times. CDR3 in DNA: TGTGCCAGCAGTTATGTCGCGGGCCAAACAGAGGAAAAACTGTTTTTT. As protein: CASSYVAGQTEEKLFF. The V gene is TRBV6-4, the J gene TRBJ1-4; no reliable D call. CDR3 length equals 16 residues. Deletions cut 5 bases from V and 8 bases from J, with 21 bases between. Germline lookup yields CDR1 MRHNA and CDR2 SNTAGT.

This clonotype was observed many times. The chain employs TRBV28 and TRBJ1-1; a possible D gene is TRBD1 (6 bases). CDR3 size: 15 residues. The V and J ends lost 8 bases and 0 bases respectively, with 16 bases between them. Germline V gives CDR1 MDHEN, CDR2 SYDVKM. The CDR3 here is CASHPGGGVNTEAFF. DNA for the CDR3: TGTGCCAGCCACCCGGGTGGGGGCGTGAACACTGAAGCTTTCTTT.

J is TRBJ2-2 and V is TRBV11-3, with TRBD1 matching 7 bases. Germline V CDR1 and CDR2: SGHNT, YENEEA. Losses at the gene ends were 3 bases for V and 2 bases for J; bases not matched to a gene: 3. This CDR3 has 15 residues. CDR3 region: CASSFRQGNTGELFF. The DNA for the CDR3 is TGTGCCAGCAGCTTCCGACAGGGTAACACCGGGGAGCTGTTTTTT.

CDR3 in DNA: TGTGCCAGCAGCTCAGACACCTCTGGGGTTGAAGCTTTCTTT. This sequence encodes CASSSDTSGVEAFF. The chain uses TRBV5-5 and TRBJ1-1; D gene ambiguous. Germline values: CDR1 SGHKS, CDR2 YYEKEE (reference sequence). The CDR3 runs to 14 residues. V dropped 3 bases and J dropped 7 bases, with 16 bases sitting between them.

In its sample, this clonotype was seen many times. The V and J genes are TRBV2 and TRBJ1-3; D unclear. Germline CDR1 and CDR2: SNHLY and FYNNEI. Trimming shortened V by 6 bases and J by 0 bases, and 12 bases separated the two germline ends. The CDR3 loop spans 15 amino acids. Here the CDR3 reads CASSLAYLSGNTIYF. CDR3 coding DNA: TGTGCCAGCAGCCTCGCGTACCTCTCTGGAAACACCATATATTTT.

On this clonotype: A much larger clone differs from this one at a single base, so this may be a read error. The rearrangement uses TRBV28 and TRBJ1-5, with a tentative D call TRBD1 (5 bases). Germline CDR1 MDHEN, CDR2 SYDVKM. The CDR3 covers 17 residues. CDR3 coding DNA: TGTGCCAACAGTTTAACCAAGTGGGGCCTTAGCAATCAGCCCCAGCATTTT. Protein product: CANSLTKWGLSNQPQHF.

The chain carries TRBV12-3 or TRBV12-4 and TRBJ1-2; TRBD1 might be the D (5 bases). This CDR3 contains 15 residues. The V and J ends lost 8 bases and 1 base respectively, with 17 bases between them. In DNA form, the CDR3 reads TGTGCCAGCGGAACTAACCTCAGGGTTAACTATGGCTACACCTTC. The encoded protein is CASGTNLRVNYGYTF.

This clonotype has a handful of counts. The chain has TRBV7-2 and TRBJ2-2; D ambiguous. From germline, CDR1 is SGHTA and CDR2 FQGNSA. This CDR3 is 14 amino acids long. Trimming stripped 5 bases from V and 2 bases from J, with 9 bases between. CDR3 residues: CASSVQENTGELFF. The CDR3, as DNA: TGTGCCAGCAGCGTCCAGGAAAACACCGGGGAGCTGTTTTTT.

The CDR3 DNA reads TGTGCCAGCAGCTTAGTTCTTAGGGATACGCAGTATTTT. This sequence encodes CASSLVLRDTQYF. This chain links TRBV7-2 with TRBJ2-3, with no clear D. Germline CDR1 SGHTA, CDR2 FQGNSA. V was clipped by 1 base and J by 6 bases, with 8 bases between them. This CDR3 region has 13 residues.

To note about this clonotype: An end of the junction differs from the germline gene, which may be a read error. The chain carries TRBV6-2 or TRBV6-3 and TRBJ1-1; no clear D. The length of the CDR3 is 13 residues. Germline V gene data show CDR1 as MNHEY and CDR2 as SVGEGT. The CDR3 region is CASSRERWTETFF. CDR3 coding DNA: TGTGCCAGCAGTAGAGAGCGGTGGACTGAAACTTTCTTT.

This clonotype was seen ten or more times. J is TRBJ1-4 and V is TRBV28, with D perhaps TRBD1 (5 bases). The CDR3 covers 15 residues. The germline V gene has CDR1 MDHEN and CDR2 SYDVKM. The ends were cut back, 5 bases at V and 6 bases at J, with 16 bases in the middle. CDR3 loop: CASSPLGLGDEKLFF. The CDR3 nucleotides read TGTGCCAGCAGTCCATTGGGTCTAGGGGATGAAAAACTGTTTTTT.

This clonotype was seen a handful of times. One end of the junction does not line up with germline, which may come from a read error. The chain combines TRBV6-1 with TRBJ1-6; D ambiguous. The germline CDR1 and CDR2 sequences are MNHNS and SASEGT. CDR3 length: 18 residues. The CDR3 sequence is CASSQAYRFGSYNSPLHF. CDR3 coding DNA: TGTGCCAGCAGTCAAGCCTACAGATTCGGCTCCTATAATTCACCCCTCCACTTT.

This clonotype was found many times. The rearrangement links TRBV28 to TRBJ2-5, with TRBD2 identical over 10 bases. V was clipped by 10 bases and J by 4 bases; unmatched bases: 6. The germline V gene encodes CDR1 MDHEN and CDR2 SYDVKM. This CDR3 comprises 13 residues. The CDR3 region has the DNA TGTGCCATCGAGCGGGAGGGCCGAGAGACCCAGTACTTC. Amino acids: CAIEREGRETQYF. Full variable domain (rest looked up from reference TRBV28 and TRBJ2-5): DVKVTQSSRYLVKRTGEKVFLECVQDMDHENMFWYRQDPGLGLRLIYFSYDVKMKEKGDIPEGYSVSREKKERFSLILESASTNQTSMYLCAIEREGRETQYFGPGTRLLVL.

This clonotype was observed many times. The V call is TRBV12-3 or TRBV12-4, the J call TRBJ1-1; D is undetermined. The CDR3 spans 12 residues. Trimming stripped 7 bases from V and 4 bases from J, with 10 bases between. The CDR3 bases are TGTGCCAGCAACCGGGCCCCCACTGAAGCTTTCTTT. Translation: CASNRAPTEAFF.

This clonotype has ten or more counts. The chain recombines TRBV10-3 with TRBJ1-2; TRBD1 might be the D (6 bases). The CDR3 is 16 residues long. V was clipped by 3 bases and J by 8 bases, with 22 bases between them. Germline lookup yields CDR1 ENHRY and CDR2 SYGVKD. The CDR3 loop is CAISDPQGGGGTGYTF. CDR3 sequence (DNA): TGTGCCATCAGTGACCCCCAAGGTGGAGGGGGAACGGGCTACACCTTC.